The present T cell receptor (beta chain) was sequenced within a study of T cells in Graves' hyperthyroidism and ophthalmopathy. This clonotype occurred a few times. Its cognate antigen is unknown. Study results and limitations: Expanded thyroid clonotypes (above 0.001) were mostly also found in blood. Ophthalmopathy and stable hyperthyroidism were separated by a 13 V-J model.

Diagnostic decisions used clinical symptoms, serum thyroxine and TRAb, thyroid ultrasound and orbital computed tomography. From 10 ml of fresh peripheral blood, PBMCs were isolated. Amplification targeted TCR beta CDR3 regions from RNA transcripts. An initial round of RT-PCR targeting the TCR CDR3 relied on the HTBI primer set. A single record per CDR3 protein comes from TCRdb applying MiXCR to the multiplex PCR reads. The sample includes fewer than 450,000 distinct CDR3 sequences, roughly 17% of them seen just once. Germline V gives CDR1 MGHRA, CDR2 YSYEKL. V was clipped by 3 bases and J by 8 bases; unmatched bases: 17. The CDR3 contains 18 residues.

The V and J genes are TRBV4-1 and TRBJ2-1; 9 bases map to TRBD2. The receptor's source is a young woman with Graves' hyperthyroidism that later progressed to Graves' ophthalmopathy. Sequencing was done on a sample of blood. The CDR3 sequence is CASSHHPQASGKGYEQFF. The CDR3 DNA is TGCGCCAGCAGCCACCACCCCCAAGCTAGCGGGAAGGGTTATGAGCAGTTCTTC.